This TCR beta chain derives from a study of cytomegalovirus exposure and HLA in healthy donors. Study findings and constraints: Sequencing artifact likely explains a cluster of highly shared sequence variants. Reports indicate that TCR beta sequences accurately predicted the HLA-A and HLA-B alleles of most subjects.

Of note for this clone: Its antigen is currently unknown.

Primers: 60 Vbeta forward and 13 Jbeta reverse. How the authors handled the data: In a later analysis, of some 80 million unique beta chains, about 10 million appeared in at least two donors. TCRdb keeps only in-frame clones here, not all; method: immunoSEQ multiplex PCR. V and J calls plus clone size are reproduced from that table; the DNA served to infer D and trimming. The table has roughly 100,000 clones, 76% seen once. CDR1 is SGHTA, CDR2 FQGNSA, per germline. V was trimmed by 4 bases and J by 4 bases, leaving 10 bases between them. The CDR3 is 14 residues long. This sequence originates from a man between 35 and 55 years old in good health and CMV-seropositive. Sequenced: PBMCs. This rearrangement joins TRBV7-2 to TRBJ2-2, with a tentative D call TRBD1 (6 bases). The CDR3 nucleotides read TGTGCCAGCAGCTCCTTACAGGGCACCGGGGAGCTGTTTTTT. It codes for CASSSLQGTGELFF. Combining the CDR3 with reference TRBV7-2 and TRBJ2-2 gives the whole variable domain GAGVSQSPSNKVTEKGKDVELRCDPISGHTALYWYRQSLGQGLEFLIYFQGNSAPDKSGLPSDRFSAERTGGSVSTLTIQRTQQEDSAVYLCASSSLQGTGELFFGEGSRLTVL.